The rows below give T cell receptor beta chains drawn from one sample of a study of blood T cell repertoires in COVID-19. Repertoires were generated with immunoSEQ multiplex PCR, while TCRdb's copy carries only in-frame clones and drops some. The profile shows 280,000 or so clones, just under 90% of them singletons. Material: PBMCs or T cells enriched from blood (not recorded which). The receptors stem from a woman between 50 and 59 years old who had been exposed to COVID-19. Each CDR3 is given without its conserved first and last residue. Fields, in order: CDR3 length, J gene, V gene, CDR3 protein.

13,TRBJ1-2,TRBV28,ASTRTGLANYGYT
13,TRBJ2-2,TRBV7-2,ASRTQGENTGELF
11,TRBJ2-1,TRBV7-9,ASSPFTGGEQF
14,TRBJ2-7,TRBV27,ASSLQTGTLLYEQY
15,TRBJ1-4,TRBV2,ASSAPGTGRVREKLF
13,TRBJ2-3,TRBV4-1,ASSQDAGGDSTQY
14,TRBJ2-2,TRBV18,ASSLQGTKNTGELF
13,TRBJ2-1,TRBV18,ASSPQGVFYNEQF
12,TRBJ1-6,TRBV28,ASSSPGQAGTLH
11,TRBJ1-2,TRBV14,ASSPRTGDGYT
12,TRBJ1-3,TRBV6-5,ASTQGASGNTIY
14,TRBJ1-6,TRBV7-2,ASSLVGGPGVSPLH
11,TRBJ2-2,TRBV24-1,ATSGSVAGELF
13,TRBJ2-2,TRBV5-5,ASGSVGPNTGELF
11,TRBJ1-5,TRBV2,ASGQISNQPQH
12,TRBJ2-2,TRBV4-1,ASSHSRGAGELF
14,TRBJ2-5,TRBV4-2,ASSRDGGQGGETQY
11,TRBJ1-1,TRBV3-1/TRBV3-2,ASSQDFGGEAF
14,TRBJ2-3,TRBV4-1,ASSLLAGGETDTQY
14,TRBJ2-2,TRBV19,ASSIEGLAGPGELF
10,TRBJ1-4,TRBV5-1,ASSLAGEKLF
11,TRBJ1-2,TRBV5-8,ASSWQGAQGYT
15,TRBJ2-5,TRBV7-8,ASSSGVTSGEQETQY
11,TRBJ1-6,TRBV6-5,ASRETYNSPLH
15,TRBJ1-2,TRBV3-1/TRBV3-2,ASSLRDRAYPNYGYT
15,TRBJ2-3,TRBV7-2,ASSRFLSGGATDTQY
15,TRBJ1-2,TRBV18,ASSPATLRGAHYGYT
14,TRBJ2-7,TRBV18,ASSPLPGQGSYEQY
10,TRBJ1-5,TRBV28,ASSSLRQPQH
15,TRBJ2-4,TRBV9,ASSVFGRGVAKNIQY
14,TRBJ1-6,TRBV4-2,ASSQDEAGYNSPLH
13,TRBJ2-5,TRBV3-1/TRBV3-2,ASIRGGARGETQY
15,TRBJ2-3,TRBV3-1/TRBV3-2,ASRASLAGGVTDTQY
12,TRBJ1-6,TRBV3-1/TRBV3-2,ASSQSGESSPLH
12,TRBJ1-6,TRBV27,ASRRREVNSPLH
13,TRBJ1-5,TRBV11-2,ASSLERDSNQPQH
11,TRBJ2-4,TRBV5-1,ASTTLTENIQY
14,TRBJ2-5,TRBV6-2/TRBV6-3,ASSRSGTSISGTQY
12,TRBJ1-1,TRBV5-1,ASSLAAETGYPF
12,TRBJ2-7,TRBV6-5,ASTLGPSSYEQY
10,TRBJ2-2,TRBV2,ASSGGTGELF
12,TRBJ2-5,TRBV15,ATSRGQGVETQY
15,TRBJ2-7,TRBV28,ASSFREGARRTYEQY
9,TRBJ2-1,TRBV2,ASSVYNEQF
11,TRBJ1-2,TRBV2,ARENGQGYGYT
15,TRBJ2-3,TRBV15,ATSRGLTSGATDTQY
15,TRBJ2-7,TRBV9,ASSPGGLAGTLYEQY
17,TRBJ2-3,TRBV5-7,ASSLQERGGRPATDTQY
12,TRBJ2-7,TRBV2,ASIRDRGPLEQY
12,TRBJ2-7,TRBV6-4,ASSVAGGPYEQY
10,TRBJ1-4,TRBV6-5,ASSQGQEKLF
13,TRBJ1-5,TRBV29-1,SVGADSAGNQPQH